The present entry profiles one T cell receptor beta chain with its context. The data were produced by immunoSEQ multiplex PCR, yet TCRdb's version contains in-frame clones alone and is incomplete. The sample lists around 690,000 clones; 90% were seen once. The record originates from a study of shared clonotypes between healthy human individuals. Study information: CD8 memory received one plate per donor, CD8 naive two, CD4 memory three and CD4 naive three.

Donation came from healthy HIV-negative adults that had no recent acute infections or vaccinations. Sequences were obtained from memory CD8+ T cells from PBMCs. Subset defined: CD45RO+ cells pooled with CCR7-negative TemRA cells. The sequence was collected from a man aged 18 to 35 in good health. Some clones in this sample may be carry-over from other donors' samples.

This chain's CDR3 is CASSRTGEGTNEKLFF. CDR3 bases: TGTGCCAGCAGCAGAACAGGGGAGGGAACTAATGAAAAACTGTTTTTT. The rearrangement joins TRBV28 to TRBJ1-4; 7 bases match TRBD1. Per germline, CDR1 MDHEN and CDR2 SYDVKM. Trimming removed 6 bases from V and 1 base from J; junction bases left unmatched: 8. The CDR3 consists of 16 residues.